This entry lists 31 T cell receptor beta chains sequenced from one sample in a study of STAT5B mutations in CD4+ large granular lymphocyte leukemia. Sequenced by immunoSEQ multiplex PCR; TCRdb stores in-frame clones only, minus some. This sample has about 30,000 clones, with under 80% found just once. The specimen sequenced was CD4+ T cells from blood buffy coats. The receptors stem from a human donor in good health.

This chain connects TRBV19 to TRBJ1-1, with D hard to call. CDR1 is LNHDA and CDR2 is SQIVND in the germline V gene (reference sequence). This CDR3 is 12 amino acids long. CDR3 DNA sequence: TGTGCGTCTCGGACGGTCGACACTGAAGCTTTCTTT. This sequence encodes CASRTVDTEAFF.

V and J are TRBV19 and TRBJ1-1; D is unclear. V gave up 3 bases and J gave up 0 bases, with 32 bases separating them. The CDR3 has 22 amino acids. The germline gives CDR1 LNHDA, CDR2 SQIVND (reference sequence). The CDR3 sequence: CASSIRLALSQSERWVNTEAFF. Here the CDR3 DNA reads TGTGCCAGTAGTATCCGTTTGGCCCTCTCTCAGTCAGAAAGATGGGTGAACACTGAAGCTTTCTTT. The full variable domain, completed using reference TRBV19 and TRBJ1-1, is DGGITQSPKYLFRKEGQNVTLSCEQNLNHDAMYWYRQDPGQGLRLIYYSQIVNDFQKGDIAEGYSVSREKKESFPLTVTSAQKNPTAFYLCASSIRLALSQSERWVNTEAFFGQGTRLTVV.

For the CDR3, the DNA is TGTGCCAGCAGTTACTCCCAAACAGGGAGTAATTCACCCCTCCACTTT. This sequence encodes CASSYSQTGSNSPLHF. This chain uses TRBV6-5 with TRBJ1-6; D is perhaps TRBD1 (6 bases). Germline CDR1 is MNHEY and CDR2 is SVGAGI. Trimming removed 0 bases at V and 6 bases at J, with 12 bases between. The CDR3 contains 16 residues.

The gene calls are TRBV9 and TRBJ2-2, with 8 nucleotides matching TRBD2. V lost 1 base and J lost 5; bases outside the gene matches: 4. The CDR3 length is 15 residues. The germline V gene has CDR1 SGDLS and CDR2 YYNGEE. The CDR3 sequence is CASSVLAGPTGELFF. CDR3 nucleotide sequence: TGTGCCAGCAGCGTACTAGCGGGCCCGACCGGGGAGCTGTTTTTT.

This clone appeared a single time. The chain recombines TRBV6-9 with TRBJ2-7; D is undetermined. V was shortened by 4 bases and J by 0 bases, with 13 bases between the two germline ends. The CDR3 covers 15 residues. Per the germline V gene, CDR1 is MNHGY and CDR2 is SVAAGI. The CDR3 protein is CASSSLNRTSYEQYF. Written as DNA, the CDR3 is TGTGCCAGCAGTTCCTTAAACCGGACCTCCTACGAGCAGTACTTC.

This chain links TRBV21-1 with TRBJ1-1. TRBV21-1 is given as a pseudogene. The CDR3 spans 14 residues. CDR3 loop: CASSTGRMNTEAFF. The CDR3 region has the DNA TGTGCCAGCAGCACGGGAAGAATGAACACTGAAGCTTTCTTT.

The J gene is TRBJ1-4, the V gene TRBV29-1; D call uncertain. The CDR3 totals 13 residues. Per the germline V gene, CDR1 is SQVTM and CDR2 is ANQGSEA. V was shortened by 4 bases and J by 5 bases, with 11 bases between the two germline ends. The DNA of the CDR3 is TGCAGCGTTGTGGGGAAATCAAATGAAAAACTGTTTTTT. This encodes CSVVGKSNEKLFF.

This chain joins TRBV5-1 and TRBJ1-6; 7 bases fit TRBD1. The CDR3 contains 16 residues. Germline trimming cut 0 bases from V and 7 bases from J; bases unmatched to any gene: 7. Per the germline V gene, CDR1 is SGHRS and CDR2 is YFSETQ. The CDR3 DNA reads TGCGCCAGCAGCTTGGAGGCCTCAGGGGGAAATTCACCCCTCCACTTT. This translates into CASSLEASGGNSPLHF.

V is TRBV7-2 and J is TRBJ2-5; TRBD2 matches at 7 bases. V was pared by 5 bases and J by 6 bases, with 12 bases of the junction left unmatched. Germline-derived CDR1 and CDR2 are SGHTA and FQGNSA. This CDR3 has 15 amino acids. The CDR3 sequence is CASSPQTGLIKTQYF. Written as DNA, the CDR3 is TGTGCCAGCAGCCCTCAAACGGGACTAATAAAGACCCAGTACTTC.

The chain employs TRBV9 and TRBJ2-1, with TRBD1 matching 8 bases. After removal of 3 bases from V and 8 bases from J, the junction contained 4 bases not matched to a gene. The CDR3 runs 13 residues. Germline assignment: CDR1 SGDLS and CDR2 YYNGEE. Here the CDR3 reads CASSGDRGHEQFF. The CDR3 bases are TGTGCCAGCAGCGGAGACAGGGGCCATGAGCAGTTCTTC.

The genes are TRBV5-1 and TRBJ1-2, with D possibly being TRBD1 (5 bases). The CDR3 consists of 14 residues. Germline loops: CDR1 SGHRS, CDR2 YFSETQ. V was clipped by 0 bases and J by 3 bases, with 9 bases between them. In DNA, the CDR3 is TGCGCCAGCAGCTTGGCACAGGTCGACTATGGCTACACCTTC. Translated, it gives CASSLAQVDYGYTF.

In DNA form, the CDR3 reads TGTGCCTGGAGTGTAGGGCGGGGGCCCTACGAGCAGTACTTC. This encodes CAWSVGRGPYEQYF. The chain joins TRBV30 to TRBJ2-7, with TRBD2 as a possible D gene (7 bases). V dropped 0 bases and J dropped 2 bases, with 11 bases sitting between them. Germline V gene data show CDR1 as GTSNPN and CDR2 as SVGIG (reference sequence). There are 14 residues in the CDR3.

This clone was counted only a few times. The CDR3 coding sequence is TGTGCCAGCAGTTCCCGACAGTTCAAAGCTTTCTTT. Translated: CASSSRQFKAFF. The J gene is TRBJ1-1, the V gene TRBV27; TRBD1 might be the D (5 bases). Trimming shortened V by 4 bases and J by 9 bases, and 12 bases separated the two germline ends. The germline CDR1 and CDR2 sequences are MNHEY and SMNVEV (reference sequence). This CDR3 contains 12 residues.

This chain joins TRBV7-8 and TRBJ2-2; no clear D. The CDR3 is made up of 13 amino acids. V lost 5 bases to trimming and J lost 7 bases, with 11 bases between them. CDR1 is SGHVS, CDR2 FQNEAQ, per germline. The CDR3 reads CASSQSVGGELFF. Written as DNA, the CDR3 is TGTGCCAGCAGCCAGAGCGTCGGCGGGGAGCTGTTTTTT.

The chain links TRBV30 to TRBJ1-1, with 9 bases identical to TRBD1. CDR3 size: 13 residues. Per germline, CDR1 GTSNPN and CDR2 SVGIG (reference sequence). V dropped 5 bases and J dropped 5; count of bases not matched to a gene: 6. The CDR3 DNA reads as TGTGCCTGGGCTAGACAGGGGGATACTGAAGCTTTCTTT. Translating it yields CAWARQGDTEAFF.

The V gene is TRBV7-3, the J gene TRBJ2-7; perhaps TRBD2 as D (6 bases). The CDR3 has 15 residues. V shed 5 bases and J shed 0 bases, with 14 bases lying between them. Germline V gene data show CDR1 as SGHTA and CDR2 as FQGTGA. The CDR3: CASSLIAESSYEQYF. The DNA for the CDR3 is TGTGCCAGCAGCCTTATAGCGGAGAGCTCCTACGAGCAGTACTTC.

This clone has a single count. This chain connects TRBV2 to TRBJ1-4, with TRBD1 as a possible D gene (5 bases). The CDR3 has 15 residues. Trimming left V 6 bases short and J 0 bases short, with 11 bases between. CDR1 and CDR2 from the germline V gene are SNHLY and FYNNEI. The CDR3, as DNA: TGTGCCAGCAGGGACAATTCCGCAACTAATGAAAAACTGTTTTTT. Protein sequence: CASRDNSATNEKLFF.

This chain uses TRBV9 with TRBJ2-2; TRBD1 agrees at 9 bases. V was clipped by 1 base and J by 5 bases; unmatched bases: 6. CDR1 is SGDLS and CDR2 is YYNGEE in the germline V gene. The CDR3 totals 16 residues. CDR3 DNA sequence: TGTGCCAGCAGCGTAAACAGGGGGCAAGGTACCGGGGAGCTGTTTTTT. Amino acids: CASSVNRGQGTGELFF.

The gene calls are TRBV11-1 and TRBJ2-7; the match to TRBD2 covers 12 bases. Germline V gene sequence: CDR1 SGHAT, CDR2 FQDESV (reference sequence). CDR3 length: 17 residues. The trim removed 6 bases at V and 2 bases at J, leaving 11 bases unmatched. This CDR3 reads CASRQTSGSSPPYEQYF. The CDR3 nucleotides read TGTGCCAGCAGACAGACTAGCGGGAGTTCTCCGCCCTACGAGCAGTACTTC.

The CDR3 region is CASSLGGLAGRETQYF. DNA of the CDR3: TGTGCCAGCAGCTTAGGGGGACTAGCGGGGAGGGAGACCCAGTACTTC. The V call is TRBV7-2, the J call TRBJ2-5; TRBD2 matches 13 bases. This CDR3 is built from 16 residues. Germline CDR1 reads SGHTA; CDR2 reads FQGNSA. The ends lost 1 base at V and 5 bases at J; junction bases unmatched: 4. The variable domain in full, with the rest retrieved from reference TRBV7-2 and TRBJ2-5, is GAGVSQSPSNKVTEKGKDVELRCDPISGHTALYWYRQSLGQGLEFLIYFQGNSAPDKSGLPSDRFSAERTGGSVSTLTIQRTQQEDSAVYLCASSLGGLAGRETQYFGPGTRLLVL.

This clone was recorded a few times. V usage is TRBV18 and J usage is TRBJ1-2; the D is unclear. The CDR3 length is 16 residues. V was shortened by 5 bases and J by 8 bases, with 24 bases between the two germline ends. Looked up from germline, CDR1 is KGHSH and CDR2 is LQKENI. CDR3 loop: CASSSKSGTAMGGYTF. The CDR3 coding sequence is TGTGCCAGCTCATCGAAATCAGGCACTGCCATGGGGGGCTACACCTTC.

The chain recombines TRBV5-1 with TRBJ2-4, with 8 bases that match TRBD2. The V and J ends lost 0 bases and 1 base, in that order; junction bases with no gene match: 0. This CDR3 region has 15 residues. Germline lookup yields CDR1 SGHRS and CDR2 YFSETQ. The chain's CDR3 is CASSLGGRAKNIQYF. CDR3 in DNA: TGCGCCAGCAGCTTGGGCGGGAGGGCCAAAAACATTCAGTACTTC.

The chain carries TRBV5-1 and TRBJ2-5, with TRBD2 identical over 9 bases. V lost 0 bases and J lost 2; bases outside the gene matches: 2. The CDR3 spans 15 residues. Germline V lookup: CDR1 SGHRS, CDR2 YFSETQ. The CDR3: CASSLVAGGQETQYF. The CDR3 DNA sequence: TGCGCCAGCAGCTTGGTTGCGGGAGGGCAAGAGACCCAGTACTTC.

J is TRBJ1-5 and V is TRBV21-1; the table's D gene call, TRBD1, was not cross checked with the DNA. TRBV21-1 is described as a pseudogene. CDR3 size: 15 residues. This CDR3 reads CASSKAGLLSQPQHF. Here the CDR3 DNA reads TGTGCCAGCAGCAAGGCAGGTCTTCTAAGTCAGCCCCAGCATTTT.

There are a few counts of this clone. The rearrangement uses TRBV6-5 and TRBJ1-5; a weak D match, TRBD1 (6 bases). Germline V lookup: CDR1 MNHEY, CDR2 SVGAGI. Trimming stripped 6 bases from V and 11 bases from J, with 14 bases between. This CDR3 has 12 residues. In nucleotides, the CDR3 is TGTGCCAGCAGCCCCGGGGGGGCGACCCAGCATTTT. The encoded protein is CASSPGGATQHF.

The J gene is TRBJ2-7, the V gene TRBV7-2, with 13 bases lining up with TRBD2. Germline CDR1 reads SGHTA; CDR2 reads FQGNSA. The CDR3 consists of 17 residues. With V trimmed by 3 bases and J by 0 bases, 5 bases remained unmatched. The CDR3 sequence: CASSLGGLAGSSYEQYF. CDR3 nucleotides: TGTGCCAGCAGCTTGGGGGGACTAGCGGGGTCCTCCTACGAGCAGTACTTC.

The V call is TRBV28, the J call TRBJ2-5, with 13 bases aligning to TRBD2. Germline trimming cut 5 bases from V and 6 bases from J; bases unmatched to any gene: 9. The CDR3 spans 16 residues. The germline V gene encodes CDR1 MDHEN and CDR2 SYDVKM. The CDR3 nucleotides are TGTGCCAGCAGTATCGGGACTAGCGGGACCCGGAAGACCCAGTACTTC. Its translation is CASSIGTSGTRKTQYF.

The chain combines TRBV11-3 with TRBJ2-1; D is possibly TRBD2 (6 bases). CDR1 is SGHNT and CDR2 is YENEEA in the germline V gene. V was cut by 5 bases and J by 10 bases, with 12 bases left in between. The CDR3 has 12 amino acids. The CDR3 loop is CASSPSGREQFF. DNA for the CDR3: TGTGCCAGCAGCCCTTCGGGGAGGGAGCAGTTCTTC.

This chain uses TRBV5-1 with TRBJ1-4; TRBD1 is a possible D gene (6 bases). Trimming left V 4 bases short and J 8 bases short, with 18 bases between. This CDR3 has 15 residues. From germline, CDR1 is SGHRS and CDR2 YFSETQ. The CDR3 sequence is CASSLTGPGGEKLFF. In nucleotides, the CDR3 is TGCGCCAGCAGCCTGACAGGTCCGGGCGGCGAAAAACTGTTTTTT.

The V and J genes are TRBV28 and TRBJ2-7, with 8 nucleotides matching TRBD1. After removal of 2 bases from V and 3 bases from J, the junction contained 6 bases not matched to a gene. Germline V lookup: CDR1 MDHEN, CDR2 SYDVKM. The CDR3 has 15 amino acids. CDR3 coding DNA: TGTGCCAGCAGTTTAGAGGGGACAGGATACTACGAGCAGTACTTC. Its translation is CASSLEGTGYYEQYF.

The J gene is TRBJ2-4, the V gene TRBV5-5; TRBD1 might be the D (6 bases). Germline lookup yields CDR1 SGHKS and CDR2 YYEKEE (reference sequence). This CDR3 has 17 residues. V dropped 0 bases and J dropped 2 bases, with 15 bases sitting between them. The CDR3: CASSLEPRGISKNIQYF. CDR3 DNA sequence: TGTGCCAGCAGCTTGGAGCCCAGGGGAATTTCCAAAAACATTCAGTACTTC.